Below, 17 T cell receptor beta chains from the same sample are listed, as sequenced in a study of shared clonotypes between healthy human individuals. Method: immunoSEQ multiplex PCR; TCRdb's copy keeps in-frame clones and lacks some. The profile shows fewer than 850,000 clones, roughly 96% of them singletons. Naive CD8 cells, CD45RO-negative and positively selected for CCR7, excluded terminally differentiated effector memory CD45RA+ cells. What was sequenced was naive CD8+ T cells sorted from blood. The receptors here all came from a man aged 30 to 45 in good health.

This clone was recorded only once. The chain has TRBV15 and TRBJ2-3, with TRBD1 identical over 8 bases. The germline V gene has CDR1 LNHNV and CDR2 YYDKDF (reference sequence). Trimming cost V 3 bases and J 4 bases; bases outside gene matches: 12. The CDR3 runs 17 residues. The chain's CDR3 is CATSSRTGPLVADTQYF. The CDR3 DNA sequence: TGTGCCACCAGCAGCAGGACAGGGCCCCTTGTGGCAGATACGCAGTATTTT. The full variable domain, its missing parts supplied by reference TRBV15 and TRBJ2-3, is DAMVIQNPRYQVTQFGKPVTLSCSQTLNHNVMYWYQQKSSQAPKLLFHYYDKDFNNEADTPDNFQSRRPNTSFCFLDIRSPGLGDTAMYLCATSSRTGPLVADTQYFGPGTRLTVL.

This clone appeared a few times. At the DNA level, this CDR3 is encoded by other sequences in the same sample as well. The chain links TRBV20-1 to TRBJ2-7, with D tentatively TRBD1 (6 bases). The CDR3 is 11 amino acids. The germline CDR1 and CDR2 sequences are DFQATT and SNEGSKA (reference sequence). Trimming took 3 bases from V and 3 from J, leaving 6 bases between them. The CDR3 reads CSARTGYEQYF. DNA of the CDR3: TGCAGTGCTAGGACAGGCTACGAGCAGTACTTC.

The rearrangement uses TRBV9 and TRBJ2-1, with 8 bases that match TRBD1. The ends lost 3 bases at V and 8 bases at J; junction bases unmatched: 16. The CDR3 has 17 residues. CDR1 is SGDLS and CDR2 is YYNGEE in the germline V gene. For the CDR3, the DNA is TGTGCCAGCAGCGCAAGACAGGGGCGAATGGGAGGAGATGAGCAGTTCTTC. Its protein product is CASSARQGRMGGDEQFF.

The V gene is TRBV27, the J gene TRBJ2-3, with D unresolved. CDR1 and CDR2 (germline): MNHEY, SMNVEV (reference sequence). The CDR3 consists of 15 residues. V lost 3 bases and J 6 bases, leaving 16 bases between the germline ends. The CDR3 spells CASSFSLARKDTQYF. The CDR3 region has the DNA TGTGCCAGCAGTTTTTCCCTGGCCAGGAAGGATACGCAGTATTTT.

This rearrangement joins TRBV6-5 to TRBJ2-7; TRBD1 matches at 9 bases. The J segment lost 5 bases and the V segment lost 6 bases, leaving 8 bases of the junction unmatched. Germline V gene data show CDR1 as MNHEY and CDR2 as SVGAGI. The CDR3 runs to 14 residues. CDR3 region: CASSRQGEFNEQYF. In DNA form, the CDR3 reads TGTGCCAGCAGCAGACAGGGGGAGTTCAACGAGCAGTACTTC.

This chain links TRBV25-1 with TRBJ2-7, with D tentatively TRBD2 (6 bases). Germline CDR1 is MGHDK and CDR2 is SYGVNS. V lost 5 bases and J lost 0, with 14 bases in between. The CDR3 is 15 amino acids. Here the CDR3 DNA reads TGTGCCAGCAGTTACTCGGGGGAAGGCTCCTACGAGCAGTACTTC. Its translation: CASSYSGEGSYEQYF.

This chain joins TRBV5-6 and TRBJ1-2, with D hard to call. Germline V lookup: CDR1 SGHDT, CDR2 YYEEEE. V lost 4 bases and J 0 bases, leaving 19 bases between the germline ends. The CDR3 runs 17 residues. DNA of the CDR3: TGTGCCAGCAGCCCCAGGCACTGGAAAACGGCTAACTATGGCTACACCTTC. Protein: CASSPRHWKTANYGYTF.

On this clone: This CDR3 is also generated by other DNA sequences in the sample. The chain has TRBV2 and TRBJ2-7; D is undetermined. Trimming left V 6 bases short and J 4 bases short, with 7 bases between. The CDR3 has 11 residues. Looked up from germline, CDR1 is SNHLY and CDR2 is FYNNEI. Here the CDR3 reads CASRGNYEQYF. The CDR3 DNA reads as TGTGCCAGCAGGGGTAATTACGAGCAGTACTTC.

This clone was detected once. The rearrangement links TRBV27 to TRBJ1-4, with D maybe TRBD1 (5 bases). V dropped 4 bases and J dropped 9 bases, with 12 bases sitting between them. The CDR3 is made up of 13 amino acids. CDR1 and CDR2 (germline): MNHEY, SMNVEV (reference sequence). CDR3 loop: CASSSPGGQKLFF. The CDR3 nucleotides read TGTGCCAGCAGTTCCCCTGGGGGACAAAAACTGTTTTTT.

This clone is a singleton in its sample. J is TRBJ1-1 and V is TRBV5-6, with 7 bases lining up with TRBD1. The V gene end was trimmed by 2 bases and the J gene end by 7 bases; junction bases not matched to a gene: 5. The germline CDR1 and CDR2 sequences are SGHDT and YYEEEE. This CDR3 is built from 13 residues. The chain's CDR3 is CASSFGTAIEAFF. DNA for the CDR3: TGTGCCAGCAGCTTCGGGACAGCAATTGAAGCTTTCTTT. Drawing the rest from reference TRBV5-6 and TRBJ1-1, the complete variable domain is DAGVTQSPTHLIKTRGQQVTLRCSPKSGHDTVSWYQQALGQGPQFIFQYYEEEERQRGNFPDRFSGHQFPNYSSELNVNALLLGDSALYLCASSFGTAIEAFFGQGTRLTVV.

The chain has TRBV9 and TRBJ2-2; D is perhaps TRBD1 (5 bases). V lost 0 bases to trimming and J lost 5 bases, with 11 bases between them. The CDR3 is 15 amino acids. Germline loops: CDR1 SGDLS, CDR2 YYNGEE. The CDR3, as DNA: TGTGCCAGCAGCGTAGGCAGGGTGGTAACCGGGGAGCTGTTTTTT. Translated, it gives CASSVGRVVTGELFF.

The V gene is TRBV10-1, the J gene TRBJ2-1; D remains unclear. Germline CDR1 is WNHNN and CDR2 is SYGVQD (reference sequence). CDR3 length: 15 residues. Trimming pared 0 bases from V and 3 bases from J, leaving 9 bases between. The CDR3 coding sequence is TGCGCCAGCAGTGAGTCGAATCCTAGCTACAATGAGCAGTTCTTC. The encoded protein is CASSESNPSYNEQFF.

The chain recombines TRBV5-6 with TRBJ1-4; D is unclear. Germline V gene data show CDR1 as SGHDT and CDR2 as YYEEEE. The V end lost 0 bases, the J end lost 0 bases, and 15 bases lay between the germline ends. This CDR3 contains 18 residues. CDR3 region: CASSLDVGSGATNEKLFF. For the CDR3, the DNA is TGTGCCAGCAGCTTGGATGTGGGGAGTGGCGCAACTAATGAAAAACTGTTTTTT.

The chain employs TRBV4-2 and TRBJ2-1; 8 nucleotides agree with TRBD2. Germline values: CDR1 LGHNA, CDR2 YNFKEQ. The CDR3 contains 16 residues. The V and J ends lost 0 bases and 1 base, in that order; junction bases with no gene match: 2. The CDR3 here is CASSQDGGGSYNEQFF. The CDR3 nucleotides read TGTGCCAGCAGCCAAGACGGCGGGGGGTCCTACAATGAGCAGTTCTTC.

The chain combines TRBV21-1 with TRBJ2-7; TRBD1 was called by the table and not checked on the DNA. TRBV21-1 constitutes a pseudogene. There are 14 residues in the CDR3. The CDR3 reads CASSKGGRVYEQYF. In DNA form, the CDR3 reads TGTGCCAGCAGCAAAGGGGGCAGGGTCTACGAGCAGTACTTC.

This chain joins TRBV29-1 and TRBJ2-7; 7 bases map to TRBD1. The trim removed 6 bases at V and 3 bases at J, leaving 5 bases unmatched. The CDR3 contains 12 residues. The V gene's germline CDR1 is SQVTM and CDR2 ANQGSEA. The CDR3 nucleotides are TGCAGCGTGAGGGGGCTCCTCTACGAGCAGTACTTC. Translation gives CSVRGLLYEQYF.

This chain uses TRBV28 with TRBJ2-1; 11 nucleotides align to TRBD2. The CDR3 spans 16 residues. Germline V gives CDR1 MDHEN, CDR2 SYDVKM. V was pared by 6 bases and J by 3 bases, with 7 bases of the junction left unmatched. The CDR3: CASRGTSGPDYNEQFF. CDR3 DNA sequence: TGTGCCAGCAGGGGGACTAGCGGTCCCGACTACAATGAGCAGTTCTTC.